A selection of T cell receptor beta chains follows, all from one sample in a study of T cells in Graves' hyperthyroidism and ophthalmopathy. TCRdb fed the multiplex PCR reads into MiXCR, producing one record per CDR3 protein. This sample carries hundreds of thousands of distinct CDR3 sequences, roughly a sixth of them seen once, and the ten largest clones take 16%. Sequencing was carried out using blood. All receptors come from a woman aged 45-65 years with Graves' hyperthyroidism that later progressed to Graves' ophthalmopathy. The CDR3 runs from the conserved cysteine through the conserved F or W. D genes are given only for firm matches. Where a row states a size, it is once, few, many or the class of an expanded clone; other rows omit it.

many | TRBD1 | TRBJ1-6 | TRBV18 | TGTGCCAGCTCAACCGGGACAGGGTACAATTCACCCCTCCACTTT | CASSTGTGYNSPLHF
- | - | TRBJ2-2 | TRBV18 | TGTGCCAGCTCAACAGCCGGGACTCCAACCACCGGGGAGCTGTTTTTT | CASSTAGTPTTGELFF
- | - | TRBJ2-7 | TRBV29-1 | TGCAGCGTTTTATCGGGGGCTGGCGGTTACGAGCAGTACTTC | CSVLSGAGGYEQYF
few | TRBD2 | TRBJ2-1 | TRBV20-1 | TGCAGTGCCTCTCCTTGGACTAGTGCTGGCAATGAGCAGTTCTTC | CSASPWTSAGNEQFF
- | - | TRBJ2-7 | TRBV27 | TGTGCCAGCAGTCCGCGTATCCCGGACAGCTCCTACGAGCAGTACTTC | CASSPRIPDSSYEQYF
few | TRBD1 | TRBJ2-3 | TRBV13 | TGTGCCAGCGACAGGGGTGCAGATACGCAGTATTTT | CASDRGADTQYF
many | TRBD1 | TRBJ1-5 | TRBV7-2 | TGTGCCAGCAGCTTATTTGCAGGGGGCTGGGATCAGCCCCAGCATTTT | CASSLFAGGWDQPQHF
- | TRBD2 | TRBJ2-1 | TRBV20-1 | TGCAGTGCCCAGGGACTAGCGGGGAGATACAATGAGCAGTTCTTC | CSAQGLAGRYNEQFF
- | - | TRBJ2-1 | TRBV5-4 | TGTGCCAGCAGCCCGAGGAGGGTGTTTTCCTACAATGAGCAGTTCTTC | CASSPRRVFSYNEQFF
many | TRBD1 | TRBJ1-1 | TRBV5-5 | TGTGCCAGCAGCGTACAGGGGACATGGAACACTGAAGCTTTCTTT | CASSVQGTWNTEAFF
- | TRBD1 | TRBJ2-1 | TRBV29-1 | TGCAGCGTGGAGGCGAGGGGGCGGTACAATGAGCAGTTCTTC | CSVEARGRYNEQFF
few | - | TRBJ2-5 | TRBV7-2 | TGTGCCAGCAGCTTGGAAAGGGTGGAGACCCAGTACTTC | CASSLERVETQYF
- | TRBD1 | TRBJ1-1 | TRBV11-2 | TGTGCCAGCAGCCTCACTCAACAGGGGTACACTGAAGCTTTCTTT | CASSLTQQGYTEAFF
- | - | TRBJ1-4 | TRBV13 | TGTGCCAGCAGCGAGAGGACATTAGATGAAAAACTGTTTTTT | CASSERTLDEKLFF
- | TRBD1 | TRBJ2-2 | TRBV7-3 | TGTGCCAGCAGCTCCGCCGACAGGGGAACCGGGGAGCTGTTTTTT | CASSSADRGTGELFF
many | - | TRBJ1-1 | TRBV6-1 | TGTGCCAGCAGGTCGGGGAACACTGAAGCTTTCTTT | CASRSGNTEAFF
- | - | TRBJ2-7 | TRBV12-5 | TGTGCTAGTGGCTCTCAGAACTACGAGCAGTACTTC | CASGSQNYEQYF
- | - | TRBJ2-1 | TRBV24-1 | TGTGCCACCAGTGATACCGGACGGGACAATGAGCAGTTCTTC | CATSDTGRDNEQFF
many | - | TRBJ2-7 | TRBV3-1 | TGTGCCAGCAGCCAATCGGTCGCGGTCGAGCAGTACTTC | CASSQSVAVEQYF
few | - | TRBJ1-2 | TRBV5-1 | TGCGCCAGCAGCGGACGGGGCGGGCGCGACTATGGCTACACCTTC | CASSGRGGRDYGYTF
few | - | TRBJ2-7 | TRBV19 | TGTGCCAGTAGTCCCACGACAGGCCCCCTCGAGCAGTACTTC | CASSPTTGPLEQYF
many | - | TRBJ2-5 | TRBV5-1 | TGCGCCAGCAGCTTGGTGGGGATGCAAGAGACCCAGTACTTC | CASSLVGMQETQYF
few | - | TRBJ1-5 | TRBV6-2/TRBV6-3 | TGTGCCAGCATGACTCACAGCCGGGGGAGCAATCAGCCCCAGCATTTT | CASMTHSRGSNQPQHF
many | - | TRBJ1-1 | TRBV12-3/TRBV12-4 | TGTGCCAGCAGTTTCGGAGGGAGTGTAAGGGGAACTGAAGCTTTCTTT | CASSFGGSVRGTEAFF
- | TRBD2 | TRBJ2-3 | TRBV13 | TGTGCCAGCAGCCAGGGTTGGGCTAGCGGGGGGGCAGATACGCAGTATTTT | CASSQGWASGGADTQYF
many | - | TRBJ1-4 | TRBV20-1 | TGCAGTGCTATTGGGGAGATGGAAAAACTGTTTTTT | CSAIGEMEKLFF
many | TRBD2 | TRBJ2-5 | TRBV12-5 | TGTGCTAGTACCGCCGGGACTAGCGGGGAGAAACAAGAGACCCAGTACTTC | CASTAGTSGEKQETQYF
many | - | TRBJ1-1 | TRBV13 | TGTGCCAGCAGCTTAGTAAACCTCGACACTGAAGCTTTCTTT | CASSLVNLDTEAFF
many | TRBD1 | TRBJ2-7 | TRBV20-1 | TGCAGTGCTAAAGGACAGGGCCTTGCCTACGAGCAGTACTTC | CSAKGQGLAYEQYF
few | - | TRBJ2-7 | TRBV4-1 | TGCGCCAGCAGCCCGACCGACGGGGGGCACCTCGAGCAGTACTTC | CASSPTDGGHLEQYF